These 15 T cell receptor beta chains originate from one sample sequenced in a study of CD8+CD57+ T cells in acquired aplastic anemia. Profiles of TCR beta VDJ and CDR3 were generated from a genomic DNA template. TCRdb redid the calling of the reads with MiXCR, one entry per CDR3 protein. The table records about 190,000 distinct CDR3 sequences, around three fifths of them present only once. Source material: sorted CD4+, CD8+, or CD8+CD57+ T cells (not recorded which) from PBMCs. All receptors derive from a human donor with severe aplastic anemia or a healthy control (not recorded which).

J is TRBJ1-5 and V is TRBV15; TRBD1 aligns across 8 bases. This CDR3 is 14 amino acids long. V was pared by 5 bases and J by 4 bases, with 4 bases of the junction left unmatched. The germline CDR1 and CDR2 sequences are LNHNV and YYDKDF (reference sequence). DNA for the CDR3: TGTGCCACCAGCCGAAACAGGGGGAATCAGCCCCAGCATTTT. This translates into CATSRNRGNQPQHF.

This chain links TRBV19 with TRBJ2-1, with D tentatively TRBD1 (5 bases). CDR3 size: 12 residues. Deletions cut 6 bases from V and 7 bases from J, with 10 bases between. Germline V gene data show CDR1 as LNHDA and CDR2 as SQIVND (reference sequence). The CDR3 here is CASSMGPNEQFF. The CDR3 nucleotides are TGTGCCAGTAGCATGGGGCCTAATGAGCAGTTCTTC.

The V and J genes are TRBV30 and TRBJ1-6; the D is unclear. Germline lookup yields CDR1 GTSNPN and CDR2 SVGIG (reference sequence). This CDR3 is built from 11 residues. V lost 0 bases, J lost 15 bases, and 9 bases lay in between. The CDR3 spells CAWSVDLFLHF. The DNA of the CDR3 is TGTGCCTGGAGTGTAGATCTCTTCCTCCACTTT.

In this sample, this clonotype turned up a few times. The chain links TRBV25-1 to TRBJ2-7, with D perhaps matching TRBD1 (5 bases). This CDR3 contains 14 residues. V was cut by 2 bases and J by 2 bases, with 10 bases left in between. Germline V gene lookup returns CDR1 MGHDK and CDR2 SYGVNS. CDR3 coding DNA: TGTGCCAGCAGTGAAACAGGCCTCCCCTACGAGCAGTACTTC. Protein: CASSETGLPYEQYF.

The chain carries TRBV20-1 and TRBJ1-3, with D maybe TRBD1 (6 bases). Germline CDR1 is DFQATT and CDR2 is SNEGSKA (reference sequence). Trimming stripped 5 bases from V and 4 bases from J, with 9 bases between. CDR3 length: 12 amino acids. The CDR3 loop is CSAPGQGNTIYF. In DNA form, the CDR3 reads TGCAGTGCTCCCGGACAGGGAAACACCATATATTTT.

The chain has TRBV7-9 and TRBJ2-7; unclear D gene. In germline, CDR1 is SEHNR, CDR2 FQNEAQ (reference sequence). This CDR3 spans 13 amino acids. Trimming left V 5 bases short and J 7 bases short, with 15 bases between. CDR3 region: CASSPEAYWEQYF. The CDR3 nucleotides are TGTGCCAGCAGCCCCGAGGCGTATTGGGAGCAGTACTTC.

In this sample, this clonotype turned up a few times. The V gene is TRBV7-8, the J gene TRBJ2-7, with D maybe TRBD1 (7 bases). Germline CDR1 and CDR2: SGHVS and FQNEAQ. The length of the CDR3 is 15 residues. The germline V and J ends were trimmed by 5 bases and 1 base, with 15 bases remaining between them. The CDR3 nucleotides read TGTGCCAGCAGCCGGGGGACAGCTAGTTCCTACGAGCAGTACTTC. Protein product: CASSRGTASSYEQYF.

The CDR3 nucleotides read TGTGCCACCAGCAGAGATGGAGAGTACCACGAGCAGTACTTC. Amino acid sequence: CATSRDGEYHEQYF. This sequence joins TRBV15 and TRBJ2-7, with D uncertain. V dropped 0 bases and J dropped 5 bases, with 11 bases sitting between them. Looked up from germline, CDR1 is LNHNV and CDR2 is YYDKDF (reference sequence). The CDR3 consists of 14 residues. The full variable domain, in which reference TRBV15 and TRBJ2-7 provide the parts outside the CDR3, is DAMVIQNPRYQVTQFGKPVTLSCSQTLNHNVMYWYQQKSSQAPKLLFHYYDKDFNNEADTPDNFQSRRPNTSFCFLDIRSPGLGDTAMYLCATSRDGEYHEQYFGPGTRLTVT.

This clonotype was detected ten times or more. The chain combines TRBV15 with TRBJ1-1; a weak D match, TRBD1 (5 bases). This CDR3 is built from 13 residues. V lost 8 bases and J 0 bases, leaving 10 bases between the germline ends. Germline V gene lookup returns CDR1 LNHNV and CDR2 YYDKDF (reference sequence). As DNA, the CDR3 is TGTGCCACCGGAGGGGCCGTGAACACTGAAGCTTTCTTT. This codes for CATGGAVNTEAFF.

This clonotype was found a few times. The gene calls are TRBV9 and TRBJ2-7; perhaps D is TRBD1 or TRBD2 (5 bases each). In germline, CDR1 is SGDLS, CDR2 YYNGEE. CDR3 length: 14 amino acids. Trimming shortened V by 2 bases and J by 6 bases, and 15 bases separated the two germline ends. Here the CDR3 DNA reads TGTGCCAGCAGCGTGAGGGGAGTATCCGGCGAGCAGTACTTC. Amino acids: CASSVRGVSGEQYF.

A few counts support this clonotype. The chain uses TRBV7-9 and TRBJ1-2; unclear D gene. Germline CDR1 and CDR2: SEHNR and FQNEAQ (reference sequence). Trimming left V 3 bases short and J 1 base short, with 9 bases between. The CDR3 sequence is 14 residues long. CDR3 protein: CASSFSRINYGYTF. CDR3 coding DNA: TGTGCCAGCAGCTTTTCGAGGATTAACTATGGCTACACCTTC.

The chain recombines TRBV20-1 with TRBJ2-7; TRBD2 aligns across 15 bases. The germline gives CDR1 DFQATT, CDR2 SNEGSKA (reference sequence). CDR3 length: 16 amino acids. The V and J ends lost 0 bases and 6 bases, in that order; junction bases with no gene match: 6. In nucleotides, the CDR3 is TGCAGTGCTAGAGAGGGAGGACTAGCGGGAGGGGGCGAGCAGTACTTC. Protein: CSAREGGLAGGGEQYF.

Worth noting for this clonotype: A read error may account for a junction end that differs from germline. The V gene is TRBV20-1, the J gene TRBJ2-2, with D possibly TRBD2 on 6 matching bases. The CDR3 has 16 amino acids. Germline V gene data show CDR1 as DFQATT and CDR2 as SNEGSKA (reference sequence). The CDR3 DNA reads TGCAGTGCTGGAGATCGACTAGTCGGGGACACCGGGGAGCTGTTTTTT. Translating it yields CSAGDRLVGDTGELFF.

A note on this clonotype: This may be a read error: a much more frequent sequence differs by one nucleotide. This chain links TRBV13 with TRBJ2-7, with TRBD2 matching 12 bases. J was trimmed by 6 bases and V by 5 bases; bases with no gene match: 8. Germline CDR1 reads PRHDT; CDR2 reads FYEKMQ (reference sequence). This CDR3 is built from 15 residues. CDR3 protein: CASSPSLAGGPEQYF. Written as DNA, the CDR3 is TGTGCCAGCAGCCCCTCTCTAGCGGGGGGGCCCGAGCAGTACTTC.

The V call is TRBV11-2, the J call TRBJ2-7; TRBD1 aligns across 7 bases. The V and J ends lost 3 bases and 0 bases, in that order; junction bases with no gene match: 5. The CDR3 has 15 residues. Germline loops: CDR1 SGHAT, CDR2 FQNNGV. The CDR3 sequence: CASSLYRGSSYEQYF. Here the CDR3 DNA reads TGTGCCAGCAGCTTGTACAGGGGATCCTCCTACGAGCAGTACTTC.